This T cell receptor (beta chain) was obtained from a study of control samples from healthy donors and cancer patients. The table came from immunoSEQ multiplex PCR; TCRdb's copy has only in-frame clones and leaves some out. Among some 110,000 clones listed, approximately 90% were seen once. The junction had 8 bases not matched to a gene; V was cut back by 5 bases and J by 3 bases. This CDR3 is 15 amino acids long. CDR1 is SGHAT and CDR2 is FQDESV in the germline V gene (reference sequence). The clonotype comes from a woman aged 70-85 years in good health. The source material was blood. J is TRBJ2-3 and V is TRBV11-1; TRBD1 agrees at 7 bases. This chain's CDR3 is CASSAGQVRTDTQYF. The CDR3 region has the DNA TGTGCCAGCAGCGCCGGACAGGTTAGGACAGATACGCAGTATTTT.